The rows below give T cell receptor beta chains drawn from one sample of a study of identical twins. TCRdb passed the 5' RACE reads through MiXCR, listing each CDR3 protein once. The sample lists hundreds of thousands of distinct CDR3 sequences, approximately 25% occurring once. This same sample was also taken into another study, of T cells expressing NK-cell markers.

Input material: CD4+ T cells sorted from blood. Receptors were obtained from a woman between 18 and 30 years old in good health. Each CDR3 is given with its conserved first and last residue. D genes are given only for firm matches. Only some rows state a clone size, as once, few, many or a class for expanded clones.

CDR3aa | CDR3nt | j_gene | v_gene | abundance | d_gene | len
CASSFSSRNTEAFF | TGTGCCAGCAGTTTCAGCAGTAGGAACACTGAAGCTTTCTTT | TRBJ1-1 | TRBV12-3/TRBV12-4 | . | . | 14
CASRRQGRSDTF | TGTGCCAGCAGACGACAGGGGCGATCTGACACCTTC | TRBJ1-2 | TRBV6-2/TRBV6-3 | . | TRBD1 | 12
CASSRLAGTSGRYEQYF | TGTGCCAGCAGCAGATTAGCTGGGACTAGCGGGAGGTACGAGCAGTACTTC | TRBJ2-7 | TRBV7-2 | . | TRBD2 | 17
CASSLGLGQNTEAFF | TGCGCCAGCAGCTTGGGGCTGGGACAGAACACTGAAGCTTTCTTT | TRBJ1-1 | TRBV5-1 | few | . | 15
CASSQEGSLLTGELFF | TGCGCCAGCAGCCAAGAGGGCAGCTTACTCACCGGGGAGCTGTTTTTT | TRBJ2-2 | TRBV4-3 | few | . | 16
CASSQAGTLAHEQYF | TGTGCCAGCAGCCAGGCCGGGACTTTAGCACACGAGCAGTACTTC | TRBJ2-7 | TRBV14 | few | . | 15
CSASDFTYEQYF | TGCAGTGCTAGTGACTTTACCTACGAGCAGTACTTC | TRBJ2-7 | TRBV20-1 | many | . | 12
CATGGTSTDTQYF | TGTGCCACCGGGGGGACTAGCACAGATACGCAGTATTTT | TRBJ2-3 | TRBV24-1 | few | . | 13
CASSSTGTVYNEQFF | TGTGCCAGCAGCTCAACCGGGACGGTTTACAATGAGCAGTTCTTC | TRBJ2-1 | TRBV7-6 | . | . | 15
CASSLPPYNEQFF | TGCGCCAGCAGCTTGCCCCCCTACAATGAGCAGTTCTTC | TRBJ2-1 | TRBV5-1 | . | . | 13
CASREGLGASPLHF | TGTGCCAGCAGGGAAGGACTGGGCGCTTCACCCCTCCACTTT | TRBJ1-6 | TRBV12-3/TRBV12-4 | few | . | 14
CASSFLRGRVYEQYF | TGTGCCAGCAGCTTTCTGAGGGGGCGCGTCTACGAGCAGTACTTC | TRBJ2-7 | TRBV5-6 | . | TRBD1 | 15
CASSKGQFEAFF | TGCGCCAGCAGCAAAGGACAGTTTGAAGCTTTCTTT | TRBJ1-1 | TRBV5-1 | . | . | 12
CASSQGLVSYEQYF | TGCGCCAGCAGCCAGGGACTAGTCAGCTACGAGCAGTACTTC | TRBJ2-7 | TRBV4-3 | . | TRBD2 | 14
CASGDTRRAFF | TGTGCCAGCGGTGACACACGTCGGGCTTTCTTT | TRBJ1-1 | TRBV6-5 | few | . | 11
CSALGTSGGEGETQYF | TGCAGTGCTTTAGGGACTAGCGGGGGGGAGGGAGAGACCCAGTACTTC | TRBJ2-5 | TRBV20-1 | . | TRBD2 | 16
CASSFGLVTDTQYF | TGTGCCAGCAGTTTCGGACTCGTCACAGATACGCAGTATTTT | TRBJ2-3 | TRBV12-3/TRBV12-4 | . | . | 14